This T cell receptor beta chain was sequenced during a study of T cells expressing NK-cell markers. From its re-call of the 5' RACE reads, TCRdb lists each CDR3 protein once, without DNA. This sample's table reports around 260,000 distinct CDR3 sequences. The CDR3 runs 14 residues. Looked up from germline, CDR1 is KGHSH and CDR2 is LQKENI. With respect to this clonotype: Its specificity is not known.

Study-level points and caveats: Dominance of the CD3+CD56-NKG2C+ fraction by these clonotypes also held in several donors. Nothing established the HCMV specificity of expanded NKG2C+ T cell clones.

The V call is TRBV18, the J call TRBJ1-4; the TCRdb D gene call, TRBD1, has no DNA to confirm it. This clonotype originated in a woman aged 18-69 years in good health. Sequenced input: blood T cells: a sorted CD56 or NKG2C T cell subset, CD4+ or CD8+ T cells, or bulk PBMC T cells (not recorded which). CDR3 protein: CASSPRTGNEKLFF.